This TCR beta chain was captured in a study of T cell repertoires in cytomegalovirus infection. In the case of this clonotype: Its antigen remains unknown.

CDR3 size: 11 residues. Trimming removed 6 bases at V and 3 bases at J, with 3 bases between. CDR1 is MNHEY, CDR2 SMNVEV, per germline (reference sequence). TCRdb reprocessed the reads with MiXCR, giving one entry per CDR3 protein. The sample has just over 450,000 distinct CDR3 sequences; roughly 43% are singletons. General study findings and limits: HLA-C-restricted CMV clonotypes gave the most frequent clonotype in two of eight donors.

Sequencing used cultured PBMCs, obtained from culture after CMV antigen stimulation. V and J are TRBV27 and TRBJ1-5; D unclear. This receptor was taken from a human donor in good health (CMV status not recorded). Some clones in this sample may be carry-over from other donors' samples. The CDR3 here is CASRINQPQHF. The CDR3 region has the DNA TGTGCCAGCAGAATCAATCAGCCCCAGCATTTT.